This T cell receptor (beta chain) was captured by sequencing in a study of cytomegalovirus exposure and HLA in healthy donors. Study observations and caveats: What a later analysis showed was that several of the most significant clusters appeared linked to common viral pathogens. When analyzed later, the rates of TCR association showed variation by HLA locus, with DRB1 the most and HLA-C the fewest. Rarity held for most TCR sequences, but there were some public TCRs that occurred in many donors.

Remarks on this clone: What it binds is not known.

PCR employed 60 Vbeta and 13 Jbeta primers. Measured with immunoSEQ multiplex PCR; TCRdb has only the in-frame clones, and not every one. This repertoire shows 90,000 or so clones, 80% to 90% found once; its top ten account for approximately 3.6%. The donors comprised healthy bone marrow donors. The CDR3 loop spans 14 amino acids. The germline V gene has CDR1 SGHAT and CDR2 FQNNGV. V gave up 5 bases and J gave up 8 bases; unmatched junction bases: 8. The chain has TRBV11-2 and TRBJ2-1, with 8 bases that match TRBD1. The sequenced sample consisted of PBMCs. This sequence originates from a man aged 30 to 39 in good health and CMV-seropositive. The CDR3 nucleotides read TGTGCCAGCAGCCGGACAGGGTCCGGCGATGAGCAGTTCTTC. This sequence encodes CASSRTGSGDEQFF.